A single T cell receptor (beta chain) is shown here with its context. In this sample, this clone turned up once. Its antigen is currently not known. Nothing much larger sits one base from this clone, and base qualities are not available. This sample stems from a study of cytomegalovirus exposure and HLA in healthy donors (dated by TCRdb to the late 2010s). Background for the entire study: According to an earlier analysis of a few hundred of the donors, about 190 million T cells yielded some 110 million unique TCR beta sequences and 276 Gb of sequence data. To predict cytomegalovirus infection status, the study brought together high-throughput TCR immunosequencing, statistical association of individual TCRs with disease status, and machine learning. Among 398 genotyped donors of the cohort, an average of roughly 230,000 unique TCR beta nucleotide sequences was sequenced per donor, of which about 18% were non-productive. Four to six DR-DQ haplotypes were handled as single units for association and clustering, since linkage in the cohort was strong. All discovery cohort repertoires had been generated on a single sequencing platform. Roughly 300 gigabases of sequencing data and roughly 80 million unique TCR sequences made up an early release that covered several hundred HLA-typed donors. The study profiled the T cell repertoires of under 850 subjects by immunosequencing and related them to cytomegalovirus serostatus. The study was designed to test whether signatures of past pathogen exposure could be identified by cataloging public T cell receptors. A later genetic analysis used genome-wide SNP genotypes for 398 of the 666 donors, treating that subset as a discovery cohort. Rather than using new phenotypic data, the later analysis identified candidate immune exposures from TCR beta sequences and from how often those sequences occurred across donors. Donor age, sex, ethnicity and CMV serostatus were compiled alongside the repertoire data. HLA typing covered class I and class II loci at four-digit resolution. In an earlier analysis of roughly 580 of the donors, high-throughput TCR beta sequencing was used to judge whether each TCR beta V gene segment behaved as functional or pseudogenic. The genetic ancestry cluster associated with self-reported Caucasian donors included about 84% of the approximately 400 genotyped donors. Besides the first cohort of approximately 710 subjects, a separate validation cohort made up of 120 different subjects was used. To study patterns of TCR occurrence, a later analysis re-analyzed previously published TCR beta repertoires from around 660 donors and added high-resolution HLA genotyping. Typing coverage differed by locus: A, B, C, DRB1 and DQB1 were typed in roughly 620-630 donors, DQA1 in approximately 520, DPA1 in some 610, and DPB1 in roughly 470.

V drops 4 bases and J drops 4 bases, leaving 13 bases in between. The CDR3 measures 14 amino acids from cysteine to phenylalanine. The entry retains the CDR3 DNA only, 42 bases that are in frame from base 1. The germline V gene (reference sequence) gives CDR1 as LNHDA and CDR2 as SQIVND. Results and caveats for the whole study, not just this receptor: According to a later genetic analysis, donors in an Asian-associated ancestry cluster had fewer N-insertions in productive TCRs than the roughly 670-donor mean. A later analysis found that HLA-associated TCR beta chains were more clonally expanded and had lower generation probabilities than equally common non-associated chains. The classifier was reported to diagnose cytomegalovirus status with high specificity and sensitivity in both the original cohort and the validation cohort. Roughly uniform sequencing depth across donors was assumed in presence/absence analyses, although this assumption may not hold. Specific HLA alleles were associated with around 18,000 TCR beta sequences at a false discovery rate of 0.05 in a later analysis. In an earlier analysis of around 600 of the donors, most TCR beta V segments were observed in productive rearrangements about 87% or about 30% of the time, broadly matching IMGT annotations. While some public TCRs were present in many individuals, most TCR sequences turned up only very rarely across donors. For the cohort, immune exposure information was limited to CMV serostatus. A later analysis reported that several top co-occurrence clusters appeared linked to parvovirus B19, influenza, CMV and Epstein-Barr virus. Linkage disequilibrium might explain the correlated functional status among segregating V segments, but an unknown experimental factor could not be excluded. Because counts were too low, approximately 15 rarely observed V segments, including chromosome 9 orphons, were excluded from the earlier analysis of some 540 of the donors. A further reported finding was that TCR beta sequences accurately predicted the HLA-A and HLA-B alleles for most subjects in the first cohort. In a later analysis, TCR association rates were found to vary across HLA loci, with the most associated TCRs seen for DRB1 alleles and the fewest for HLA-C alleles. A few of the identified cytomegalovirus-associated TCR beta chains were confirmed in vitro to be specific for cytomegalovirus antigens. Some IMGT-functional V segments, including TRBV6-2 and TRBV6-3, could not be distinguished by the 87-base-pair reads and were therefore excluded. In this cohort, only TCR beta chains were sequenced, and detectable features were limited by the absence of alpha or paired-chain data. The authors suggested that the approach could potentially be extended to other disease states and immunological phenotypes. A later analysis found that most CMV-associated TCR beta chains appeared HLA-restricted, with HLA associations seemingly driven largely by CMV exposure. A later genetic analysis associated a missense DCLRE1C variant with V-gene and J-gene trimming of TCR beta chains, and an independent cohort replicated the association. Because some donors lacked HLA typing at each locus, the association tests relied only on the typed subset. The study listed 150 to 200 TCR beta chains as associated with cytomegalovirus. When HLA alleles, especially DR and DQ, strongly co-occurred, attributing TCR associations to individual alleles was difficult. The sequencing pipeline was judged likely to have produced a cluster of highly shared sequence variants as a technical artifact.

The cohort comprised some 730 healthy bone marrow donors. Cohort members were all nominally healthy when sampled, although unrecorded immune exposures were likely present. The donor tested CMV seronegative, placing the donor among the roughly 340 seronegative members of the cohort. A peripheral blood sample was provided by each donor, and peripheral blood mononuclear cells were used for TCR beta sequencing. The Qiagen DNeasy Blood Extraction Kit was used to extract genomic DNA from the blood cell samples. The library was built by means of the immunoSEQ multiplex PCR assay. For the multiplex PCR, a mixture combining 60 forward primers for TCR Vbeta segments and 13 reverse primers for TCR Jbeta segments was used. The CDR3 region of rearranged TCR beta genes was amplified from genomic DNA by a multiplex PCR assay. On the Illumina HiSeq System, the amplified TCR beta libraries were sequenced as 87-base-pair reads. Per the original workflow: Across the roughly 670 repertoires, a later analysis counted some 80 million unique TCR beta chains, around 11 million of which were shared by at least two donors. To remove PCR and sequencing errors, raw reads were error-corrected and collapsed into unique sequences using a nearest-neighbor algorithm that merged closely related sequences. CDR3 sequences were aligned to IMGT reference sequences to assign V, D and J gene segments. For a sequence to be retained, a match of at least six nucleotides was required to both a V gene segment and a J gene segment. A rearrangement counted as productive if the CDR3 had no stop codons and remained in frame with V and J, and every other rearrangement counted as non-productive. Following IMGT convention, CDR3 was defined as the stretch from the second conserved V-encoded cysteine up to the conserved J-encoded phenylalanine. The earlier analysis of 450 to 750 of the donors excluded any sequence lacking an unambiguous match to a single V gene segment. In an earlier analysis of several hundred of the donors, V segments were called functional above 56.7% productive rearrangements and were called segregating when the between-donor standard deviation exceeded 5%. To diagnose cytomegalovirus status from the catalog of TCR beta chain sequences, a statistical classification framework was built. In a later analysis, V and J genes were assigned by comparing TCR nucleotide sequences against IMGT/GENE-DB human TR gene sequences. In a later analysis, CDR3 sequences and most-parsimonious VDJ recombination scenarios were assigned using the TCRdist pipeline. In a later analysis, each TCR beta chain was defined by its CDR3 amino acid sequence together with its V-gene family, and reads lacking a unique V-gene family were excluded. A later analysis removed roughly 590 highly shared, low-generation-probability nucleotide sequences to deal with suspected cross-contamination and a sequencing artifact. For each public chain, a later analysis derived a clonal expansion index from normalized ranks of inferred template counts within each repertoire. In a later analysis, generation probabilities were computed with a VDJ recombination model fitted to out-of-frame rearrangements, and the resulting probabilities were checked against IGoR. A later analysis scored TCR-TCR, TCR-HLA and TCR-CMV co-occurrence with hypergeometric tests, applying a repertoire-size bias correction to TCR pairs. A later analysis estimated false discovery rates by permuting HLA or CMV assignments 20 times. In a later analysis, co-occurring TCRs were grouped using DBSCAN, and TCRdist sequence similarity was added for clustering within HLA-allele-positive subsets. Repertoires with fewer than 30,000 or more than 120,000 public chains were left out of co-occurrence clustering, as were four to six repertoires with anomalous nucleotide sharing. This immuneACCESS table, as held by TCRdb, lists in-frame sequences with V and J called but not all clones. Of the missing ones, under half trace to an unresolved V gene in checked studies; the others have no known cause. That table is the source of V, J and clone size, and D and trimming were worked out from the DNA. The sample table contains about 190,000 clones; only one count was recorded for around 83% of them. 1.6% of the sample is taken by the ten largest.

The V and J genes are TRBV19 and TRBJ1-1, with TRBD1 perhaps the D gene, on 5 matching bases. The receptor comes from a man between 45 and 60 years old in good health and CMV-seronegative. The material sequenced was PBMCs. In nucleotide form, the sequence is TGTGCCAGTAGTACCACGGGGGGGGGCACTGAAGCTTTCTTT. The translation is CASSTTGGGTEAFF. Beyond the CDR3, the reference TRBV19 and TRBJ1-1 genes provide the residues; the full variable domain reads: DGGITQSPKYLFRKEGQNVTLSCEQNLNHDAMYWYRQDPGQGLRLIYYSQIVNDFQKGDIAEGYSVSREKKESFPLTVTSAQKNPTAFYLCASSTTGGGTEAFFGQGTRLTVV.